The text below deals with one TCR beta chain. The junction departs from the called germline gene at one end, perhaps through a read error. The sample comes from a study of cytomegalovirus exposure and HLA in healthy donors. Study in general: Out of around 360 genotyped donors, around 80% belonged to the Caucasian-associated ancestry cluster.

Despite likely unrecorded immune exposures, the donors were nominally healthy at the time of sampling. PCR used 60 Vbeta primers and 13 Jbeta primers. Authors' processing steps: Around 83 million unique TCR beta chains, 9 million to 12 million shared, were counted in a later analysis. The table came from immunoSEQ multiplex PCR; TCRdb's copy has only in-frame clones and leaves some out. For V, J and clone size, that table is used; D and trimming come from the DNA. The table gives around 48,000 clones; the top ten clones make up about 2% of it. The sample was PBMCs. The source is a female donor in good health and CMV-seronegative.

The chain's CDR3 is CASSPEEGGSLF. The CDR3 DNA reads TGTGCCAGCTCACCAGAGGAAGGGGGCAGTCTCTTT. The chain combines TRBV18 with TRBJ1-1; 7 nucleotides align to TRBD1. CDR1 and CDR2 from the germline V gene are KGHSH and LQKENI. The CDR3 loop spans 12 amino acids. The full variable domain, rest sourced from reference TRBV18 and TRBJ1-1, is NAGVMQNPRHLVRRRGQEARLRCSPMKGHSHVYWYRQLPEEGLKFMVYLQKENIIDESGMPKERFSAEFPKEGPSILRIQQVVRGDSAAYFCASSPEEGGSLFGQGTRLTVV.